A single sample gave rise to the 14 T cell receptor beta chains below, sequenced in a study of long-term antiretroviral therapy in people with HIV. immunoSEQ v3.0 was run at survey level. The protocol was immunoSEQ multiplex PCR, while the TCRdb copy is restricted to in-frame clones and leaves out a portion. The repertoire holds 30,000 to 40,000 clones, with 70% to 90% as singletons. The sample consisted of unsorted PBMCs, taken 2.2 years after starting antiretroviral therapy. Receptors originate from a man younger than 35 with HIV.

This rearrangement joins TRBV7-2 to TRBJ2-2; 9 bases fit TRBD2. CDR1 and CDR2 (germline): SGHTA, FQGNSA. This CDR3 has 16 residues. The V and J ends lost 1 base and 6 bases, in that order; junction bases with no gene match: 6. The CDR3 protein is CASSLVGGRGAGELFF. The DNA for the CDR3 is TGTGCCAGCAGCTTAGTGGGCGGGAGGGGGGCCGGGGAGCTGTTTTTT.

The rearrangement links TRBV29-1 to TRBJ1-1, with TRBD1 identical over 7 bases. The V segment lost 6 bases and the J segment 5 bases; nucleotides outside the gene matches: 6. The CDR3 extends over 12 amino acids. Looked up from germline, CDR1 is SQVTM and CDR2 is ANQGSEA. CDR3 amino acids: CSVGDSFTEAFF. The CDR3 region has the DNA TGCAGCGTGGGGGACAGTTTTACTGAAGCTTTCTTT.

Written as DNA, the CDR3 is TGTGCCATCAGACCCGACAGAGCAACTAATGAAAAACTGTTTTTT. The encoded protein is CAIRPDRATNEKLFF. The chain couples TRBV10-3 to TRBJ1-4; a possible D gene is TRBD1 (5 bases). V lost 6 bases, J lost 0 bases, and 11 bases lay in between. Germline V gives CDR1 ENHRY, CDR2 SYGVKD. There are 15 residues in the CDR3.

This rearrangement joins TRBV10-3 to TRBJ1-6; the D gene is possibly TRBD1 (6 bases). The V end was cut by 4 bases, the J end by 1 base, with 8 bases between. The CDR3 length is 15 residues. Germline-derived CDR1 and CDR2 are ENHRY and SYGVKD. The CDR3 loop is CAISVGASYNSPLHF. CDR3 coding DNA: TGTGCCATCAGTGTGGGGGCTTCCTATAATTCACCCCTCCACTTT.

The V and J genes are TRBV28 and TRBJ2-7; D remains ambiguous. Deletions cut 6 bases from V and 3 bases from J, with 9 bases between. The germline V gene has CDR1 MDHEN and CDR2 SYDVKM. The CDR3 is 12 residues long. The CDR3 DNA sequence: TGTGCCAGCAGGCCTGTTGGCTACGAGCAGTACTTC. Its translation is CASRPVGYEQYF.

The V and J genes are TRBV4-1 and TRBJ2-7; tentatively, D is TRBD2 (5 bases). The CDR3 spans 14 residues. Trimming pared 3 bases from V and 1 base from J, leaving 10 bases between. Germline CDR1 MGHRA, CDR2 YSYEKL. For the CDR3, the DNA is TGCGCCAGCAGCCATTTCCGGGGTTCCTACGAGCAGTACTTC. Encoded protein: CASSHFRGSYEQYF.

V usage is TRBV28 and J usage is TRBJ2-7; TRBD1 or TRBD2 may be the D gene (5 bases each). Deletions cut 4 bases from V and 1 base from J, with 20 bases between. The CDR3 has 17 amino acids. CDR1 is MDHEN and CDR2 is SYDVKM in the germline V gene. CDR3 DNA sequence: TGTGCCAGCAGTTCGCACGGACGGGGCCCTAGGTCCTACGAGCAGTACTTC. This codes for CASSSHGRGPRSYEQYF.

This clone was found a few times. The CDR3: CASRAAVSSYEQYF. The CDR3 DNA reads as TGTGCCAGTAGGGCAGCGGTTAGCTCCTACGAGCAGTACTTC. V usage is TRBV19 and J usage is TRBJ2-7; a weak D match, TRBD2 (5 bases). V was pared by 6 bases and J by 0 bases, with 12 bases between. The CDR3 consists of 14 residues. Germline V gives CDR1 LNHDA, CDR2 SQIVND (reference sequence). The full variable domain, its missing parts supplied by reference TRBV19 and TRBJ2-7, is DGGITQSPKYLFRKEGQNVTLSCEQNLNHDAMYWYRQDPGQGLRLIYYSQIVNDFQKGDIAEGYSVSREKKESFPLTVTSAQKNPTAFYLCASRAAVSSYEQYFGPGTRLTVT.

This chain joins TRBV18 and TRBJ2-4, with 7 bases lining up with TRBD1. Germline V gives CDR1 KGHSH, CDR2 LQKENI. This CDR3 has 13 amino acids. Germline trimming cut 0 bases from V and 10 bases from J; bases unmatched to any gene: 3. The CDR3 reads CASSPPEQGIQYF. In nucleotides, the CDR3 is TGTGCCAGCTCACCACCGGAACAGGGGATTCAGTACTTC.

The CDR3 DNA reads TGTGCCAGCAGCTTAAATACAGATACGCAGTATTTT. Encoded protein: CASSLNTDTQYF. The chain employs TRBV5-4 and TRBJ2-3; D gene uncertain. The germline CDR1 and CDR2 sequences are SGHNT and YYREEE (reference sequence). V lost 2 bases and J 3 bases, leaving 4 bases between the germline ends. This CDR3 has 12 amino acids.

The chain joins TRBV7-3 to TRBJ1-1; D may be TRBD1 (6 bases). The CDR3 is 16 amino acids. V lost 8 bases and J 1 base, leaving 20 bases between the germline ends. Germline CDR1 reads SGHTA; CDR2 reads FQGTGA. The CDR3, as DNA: TGTGCCAGCTCGGGAGGACAGACGTCAAGGAACACTGAAGCTTTCTTT. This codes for CASSGGQTSRNTEAFF.

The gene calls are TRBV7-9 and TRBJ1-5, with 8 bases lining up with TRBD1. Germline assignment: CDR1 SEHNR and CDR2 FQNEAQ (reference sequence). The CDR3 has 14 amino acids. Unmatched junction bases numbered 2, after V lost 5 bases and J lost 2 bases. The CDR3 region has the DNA TGTGCCAGCAGCCAACAGGGGGGCAATCAGCCCCAGCATTTT. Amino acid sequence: CASSQQGGNQPQHF.

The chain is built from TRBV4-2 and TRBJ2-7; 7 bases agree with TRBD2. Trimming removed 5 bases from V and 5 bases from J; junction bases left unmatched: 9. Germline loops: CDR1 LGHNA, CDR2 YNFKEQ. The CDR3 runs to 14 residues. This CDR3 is CASSALTSLNEQYF. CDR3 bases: TGTGCCAGCAGCGCCCTGACTAGCCTGAACGAGCAGTACTTC.

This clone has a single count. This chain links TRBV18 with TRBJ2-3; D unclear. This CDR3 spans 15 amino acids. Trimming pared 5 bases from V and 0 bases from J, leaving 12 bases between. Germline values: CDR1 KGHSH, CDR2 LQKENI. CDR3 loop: CASSLTRASTDTQYF. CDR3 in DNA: TGTGCCAGCTCATTGACAAGAGCTAGCACAGATACGCAGTATTTT.